The sequence of this T cell receptor beta chain was determined in a study of blood T cell repertoires in COVID-19. For the study at large: Acute and convalescent COVID-19 specimens originated in the United States, Italy and Spain. From T cells, B-cell-depleted T cells, or PBMCs came the material, which was cDNA or gDNA.

This CDR3 region has 14 residues. The V gene lost 1 base and the J gene lost 6 bases, with 12 bases spanning the gap. Per germline, CDR1 SGHRS and CDR2 YFSETQ. As originally analysed: Estimation of nucleated cell counts relied on the amplification of reference gene primers. Data came from immunoSEQ multiplex PCR; TCRdb stores just in-frame clones and leaves some out. V and J calls and clone size follow that table, whereas D and trimming were derived from the DNA. Of about 190,000 clones listed, 65% to 80% are singletons. Specimen: peripheral blood. The TCR comes from a man between 45 and 60 years old who had recovered from COVID-19. The V call is TRBV5-1, the J call TRBJ2-3, with D possibly TRBD2 on 5 matching bases. The CDR3 spells CASSLFERSDTQYF. CDR3 sequence (DNA): TGCGCCAGCAGCTTGTTCGAGCGGTCTGATACGCAGTATTTT.